Listed below are T cell receptor beta chains from one sample, sequenced in a study of Ad26.COV2.S vaccination and SARS-CoV-2 variants. Using immunoSEQ multiplex PCR, the repertoire was profiled, and TCRdb retains in-frame clones only, with some absent. The sample records about 400,000 clones, more than 75% being singletons. The source was peripheral blood, collected in a trial of Ad26.COV2.S vaccine versus placebo. These receptors all come from a person aged 18-65 years who received the Ad26.COV2.S COVID-19 vaccine or a placebo. Both conserved end residues are part of each CDR3. The D gene is left open where the match is weak. Where a row states a size, it is once, few, many or the class of an expanded clone; other rows omit it.

>TRBV7-9|-|TRBJ2-5|-
TGTGCCAGCAGCTTAAACCTAGTGGAGACCCAGTACTTC
CASSLNLVETQYF
>TRBV6-5|-|TRBJ1-5|-
TGTGCCAGCAGTAGCGGGGATCAGCCCCAGCATTTT
CASSSGDQPQHF
>TRBV18|-|TRBJ2-1|TRBD2
TGTGCCAGCTCACCACGGGTGGCTAGCGGGGGGCCCTACAATGAGCAGTTCTTC
CASSPRVASGGPYNEQFF
>TRBV28|-|TRBJ2-5|-
TGTGCCAGCAGAGGGACAAACCAAGAGACCCAGTACTTC
CASRGTNQETQYF
>TRBV7-9|once|TRBJ2-1|-
TGTGCCAGCACCCCAGTAGGAGGGGGTGAGCAGTTCTTC
CASTPVGGGEQFF
>TRBV6-5|-|TRBJ1-5|-
TGTGCCAGCGGGTATCAGCCCCAGCATTTT
CASGYQPQHF
>TRBV6-2/TRBV6-3|-|TRBJ2-7|-
TGTGCCAGCAGTCAGTCCTACTACGAGCAGTACTTC
CASSQSYYEQYF
>TRBV27|-|TRBJ2-7|-
TGTGCCAGCACGCGGCAGGCTGGGCAGTACTTC
CASTRQAGQYF
>TRBV28|once|TRBJ2-5|-
TGTGCCAGCAGTTGGAACGGGGAGACCCAGTACTTC
CASSWNGETQYF
>TRBV25-1|-|TRBJ1-3|-
TGTGCCAGCAGTGAATTGGGGGCTGGAAACACCATATATTTT
CASSELGAGNTIYF
>TRBV30|-|TRBJ1-3|-
TGTGCCTGGAGTACTGTCTCTGGAAACACCATATATTTT
CAWSTVSGNTIYF
>TRBV12-3/TRBV12-4|-|TRBJ2-1|-
TGTGCCAGCGCAATGTCCCGCACCAGGTCATTCTTC
CASAMSRTRSFF
>TRBV5-8|-|TRBJ2-5|-
TGTGCCAGCAGCTTGGCTACTAGCCAAGAGACCCAGTACTTC
CASSLATSQETQYF
>TRBV7-6|-|TRBJ2-1|-
TGTGCCAGCAGCGCCGGCAATGAGCAGTTCTTC
CASSAGNEQFF
>TRBV2|-|TRBJ2-3|-
TGTGCCAGCACCATCACAGATACGCAGTATTTT
CASTITDTQYF
>TRBV15|-|TRBJ1-5|TRBD1
TGTGCCACCAGCACAGGGGGCTATAGCAATCAGCCCCAGCATTTT
CATSTGGYSNQPQHF
>TRBV4-3|-|TRBJ2-3|TRBD1
TGCGCCAGCAGCGAAACAGGGGCAGCAGATACGCAGTATTTT
CASSETGAADTQYF
>TRBV6-6|-|TRBJ1-4|-
TGTGCCAGCAGTTACTCGACTTCGGGGCTTGGGGAAAAACTGTTTTTT
CASSYSTSGLGEKLFF
>TRBV5-6|-|TRBJ1-3|TRBD1
TGTGCCAGCAGCGCGCCGGGACAGGGCTCAGACACCATATATTTT
CASSAPGQGSDTIYF
>TRBV19|once|TRBJ1-3|-
TGTGCCAGTACGATGGGGAGTTCTGTAAACACCATATATTTT
CASTMGSSVNTIYF
>TRBV2|-|TRBJ1-2|-
TGTGCCAGCAGTGAGGACCAGCACCCCTATGGCTACACCTTC
CASSEDQHPYGYTF
>TRBV5-1|-|TRBJ2-5|-
TGCGCCAGCAGCATCGGGGTCCAAGAGACCCAGTACTTC
CASSIGVQETQYF
>TRBV2|-|TRBJ1-1|-
TGTGCCAGCAGGCCCAGTTTCGGGTACGCTGAAGCTTTCTTT
CASRPSFGYAEAFF
>TRBV19|-|TRBJ1-2|-
TGTGCCAGTAGTCCCCTGCGGCAGGGCTATGGCTACACCTTC
CASSPLRQGYGYTF
>TRBV2|-|TRBJ1-4|-
TGTGCCAGCAGCAAGCAGGGCGCCGCGGGTGAAAAACTGTTTTTT
CASSKQGAAGEKLFF
>TRBV19|-|TRBJ2-5|TRBD2
TGTGCCAGTAGTACCGCGCCTAGCGGGGGGTCGAAGACCCAGTACTTC
CASSTAPSGGSKTQYF
>TRBV4-1|once|TRBJ1-1|-
TGCGCCAGCAGCCAAGAGGTAAGGGAAGTGCGAGCTTTCTTT
CASSQEVREVRAFF
>TRBV30|-|TRBJ1-3|-
TGTGCCTGGAGTTGGTATTCTGGAAACACCATATATTTT
CAWSWYSGNTIYF
>TRBV7-9|few|TRBJ1-6|-
TGTGCCAGCAGCCCCTGGACACCGATGTTGGATTCACCCCTCCACTTT
CASSPWTPMLDSPLHF
>TRBV24-1|-|TRBJ2-5|TRBD2
TGTGCCACCAGTGATTTGCGAGCGGGACAAGAGACCCAGTACTTC
CATSDLRAGQETQYF